This T cell receptor (beta chain) emerged from a study of CD8 T cells in Susac syndrome. Study as a whole: Patients with Susac syndrome, at blood draw, were therapy-naive, on corticosteroids, or on intravenous immunoglobulin alone.

J gave up 4 bases and V 5 bases, and 4 bases lay outside the gene matches. The CDR3 is made up of 14 amino acids. It was with random hexamers that 0.5 to 1 ug RNA was reverse transcribed. The CDR3 of TCR beta was amplified by immunoSEQ multiplex PCR across 54 Vbeta and 13 Jbeta. MiXCR, applied by TCRdb to the immunoSEQ multiplex PCR reads, yields one record per CDR3 protein. The sample records some 200,000 distinct CDR3 sequences, 85% to 95% being singletons. Sequencing of TCR beta was performed on blood CD8+ T cells and on blood CD4+ T cells. The clonotype was recovered from a human donor with Susac syndrome. The chain recombines TRBV12-3 or TRBV12-4 with TRBJ1-4; 7 nucleotides match TRBD1. Sequencing was done on a sample of CD8+ T cells from PBMCs. The CDR3 DNA sequence: TGTGCCAGCAGTCCGGGACAGAATAATGAAAAACTGTTTTTT. It encodes CASSPGQNNEKLFF.